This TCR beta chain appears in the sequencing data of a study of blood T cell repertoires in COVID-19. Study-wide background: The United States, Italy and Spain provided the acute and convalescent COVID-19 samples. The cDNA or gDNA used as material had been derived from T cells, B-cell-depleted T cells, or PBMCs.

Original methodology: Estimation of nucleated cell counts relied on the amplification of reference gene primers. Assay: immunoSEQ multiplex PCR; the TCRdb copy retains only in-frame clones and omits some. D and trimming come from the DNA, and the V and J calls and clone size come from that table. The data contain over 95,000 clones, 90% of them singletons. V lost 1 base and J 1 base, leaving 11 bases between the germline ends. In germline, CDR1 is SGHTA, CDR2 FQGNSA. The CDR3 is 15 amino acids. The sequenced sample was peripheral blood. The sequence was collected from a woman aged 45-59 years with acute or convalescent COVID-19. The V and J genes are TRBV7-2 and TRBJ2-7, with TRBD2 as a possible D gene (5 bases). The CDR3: CASSLVPAESYEQYF. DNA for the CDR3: TGTGCCAGCAGCTTAGTCCCAGCGGAGTCCTACGAGCAGTACTTC.